This T cell receptor (beta chain) was recorded in a study of technical replicates of blood from several donors. The CDR3 contains 15 residues. Looked up from germline, CDR1 is SGHRS and CDR2 is YFSETQ. V was shortened by 0 bases and J by 8 bases, with 15 bases between the two germline ends. Sequencing used immunoSEQ multiplex PCR; TCRdb keeps in-frame clones, though not all of them. The sample consists of 75,000 to 100,000 clones, roughly 94% of them appearing once. The specimen was T cells isolated from PBMCs. The sequence came from a human donor in good health. V usage is TRBV5-1 and J usage is TRBJ2-1; possibly TRBD1 for D (7 bases). The CDR3 nucleotides are TGCGCCAGCAGCTTGGGGAGTCGCAGGGGGGATGAGCAGTTCTTC. The encoded protein is CASSLGSRRGDEQFF.